Listed below are T cell receptor beta chains from one sample, sequenced in a study of blood T cells in healthy people across ages. TCRdb re-derived calls from the 5' RACE reads in MiXCR, one entry per CDR3 protein. The sample lists approximately 850,000 distinct CDR3 sequences, 40% to 50% seen once, with around 21% in the top ten. Specimen: blood. These receptors were collected from a man between 60 and 75 years old in good health. Each CDR3 is given with its conserved first and last residue.

V gene	J gene	CDR3 protein
TRBV6-1	NA	CASREWEGLHIQYF
TRBV7-2	TRBJ2-2	CASTREIGPTSHTGELFF
TRBV7-2	TRBJ2-1	CASSLVRGVTYNEQFF
TRBV7-6	TRBJ2-1	CASSFLGGDDNEQFF
TRBV4-1	TRBJ2-3	CASSQEQVGDTQYF
TRBV4-1	TRBJ2-5	CASSQPRRAGTQYF
TRBV6-2/TRBV6-3	TRBJ2-5	CASSYPAGGRTETQYF
TRBV19	TRBJ1-4	CASSISGTENEKLFF
TRBV7-3	TRBJ2-2	CASSTNRGLGTGELFF
TRBV5-8	TRBJ2-3	CASSRRDRGSFTQYF
TRBV20-1	TRBJ2-5	CSATNRDRGHNEQYF
TRBV2	TRBJ2-1	CASSEVGGNEQFF
TRBV27	TRBJ1-5	CASSASTGGNQPQHF
TRBV7-9	TRBJ2-7	CAGSGGGPSSYEQYF
TRBV12-3/TRBV12-4	TRBJ1-5	CASSSQPVIAQHF
TRBV14	TRBJ2-7	CASSQDSQSHEQYF
TRBV20-1	TRBJ2-1	CSASGYNEQFF
TRBV20-1	TRBJ2-3	CSAKDRGTTDTQYF
TRBV7-9	TRBJ2-1	CASSRRLAGGNEQFF
TRBV29-1	TRBJ2-1	CSVGQGRTSGRNEQFF
TRBV5-1	TRBJ2-7	CASSLRSGSTYEQYF
TRBV12-3/TRBV12-4	TRBJ2-3	CASSRTGVEEDTQYF
TRBV13	TRBJ1-4	CASSWSTGAEKLFF
TRBV12-3/TRBV12-4	TRBJ2-3	CASSVPYAVGTDTQYF
TRBV15	TRBJ1-5	CATSSGPWGDLAQPQHF
TRBV20-1	TRBJ2-7	CSAYSGSTYEQYF
TRBV5-4	TRBJ2-5	CASSFPLGTREGTQYF
TRBV12-3/TRBV12-4	TRBJ2-4	CASSFPGRNIQYF
TRBV11-2	TRBJ1-4	CASSLDRIATNEKLFF
TRBV7-9	TRBJ2-7	CASSFKDFAYEQYF
TRBV6-2/TRBV6-3	TRBJ1-5	CASSYAHQPQHF
TRBV11-1	TRBJ2-3	CASTRAGGDTQYF
TRBV6-5	TRBJ2-3	CASGTGALTDTQYF
TRBV12-3/TRBV12-4	TRBJ2-7	CASSLLLPRGYEQYF
TRBV20-1	NA	CSANRGRETQYF
TRBV6-1	TRBJ2-5	CASSGGLAGGLKETQYF
TRBV5-1	TRBJ1-6	CASSGGQGGNSPFHF
TRBV7-3	TRBJ2-5	CASSLRGGQQETQYF
TRBV6-1	TRBJ2-2	CASTQTRLAGFIGELFF
TRBV20-1	TRBJ2-7	CSARDLKGNAYEQYF
TRBV14	TRBJ1-2	CASSQDEGRVWGYTF
TRBV20-1	TRBJ2-5	CSAGRLGGQETQYF